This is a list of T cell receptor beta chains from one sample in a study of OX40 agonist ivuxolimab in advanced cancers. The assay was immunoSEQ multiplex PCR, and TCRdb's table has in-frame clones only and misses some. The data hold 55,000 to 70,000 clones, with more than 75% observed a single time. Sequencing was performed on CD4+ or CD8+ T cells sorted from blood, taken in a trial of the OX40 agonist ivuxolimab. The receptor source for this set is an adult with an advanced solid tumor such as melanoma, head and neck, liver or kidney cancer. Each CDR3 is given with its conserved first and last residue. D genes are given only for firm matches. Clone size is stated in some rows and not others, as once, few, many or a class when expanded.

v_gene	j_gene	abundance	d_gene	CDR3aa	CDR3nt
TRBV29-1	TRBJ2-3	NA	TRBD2	CSVETSGATTSDTQYF	TGCAGCGTTGAAACTAGCGGGGCTACCACATCCGATACGCAGTATTTT
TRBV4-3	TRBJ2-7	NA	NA	CASSQVAGRREQYF	TGCGCCAGCAGCCAAGTAGCCGGGAGACGGGAGCAGTACTTC
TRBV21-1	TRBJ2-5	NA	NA	CASSYRDRGDWETQYF	TGTGCCAGCAGCTACAGGGACAGGGGTGATTGGGAGACCCAGTACTTC
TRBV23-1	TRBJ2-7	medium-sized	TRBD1	CASSHRDRDSYEQYF	TGCGCCAGCAGTCACCGGGACAGAGACTCCTACGAGCAGTACTTC
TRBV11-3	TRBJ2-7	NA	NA	CASSLVQGSYEQYF	TGTGCCAGCAGCTTAGTCCAGGGTTCCTACGAGCAGTACTTC
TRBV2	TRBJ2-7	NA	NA	CASTKGGGPYEQYF	TGTGCCAGCACCAAAGGGGGGGGACCCTACGAGCAGTACTTC
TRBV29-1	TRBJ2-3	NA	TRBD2	CSVVLAGGADTQYF	TGCAGCGTTGTATTAGCGGGGGGGGCAGATACGCAGTATTTT
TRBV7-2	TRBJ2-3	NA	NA	CASSLAGKATQYF	TGTGCCAGCAGCTTAGCAGGGAAGGCTACGCAGTATTTT
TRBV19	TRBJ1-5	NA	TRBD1	CASKEGGQGSNQPQHF	TGTGCCAGTAAGGAGGGGGGACAGGGCTCCAATCAGCCCCAGCATTTT
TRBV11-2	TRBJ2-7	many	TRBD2	CASSLGLAGYEQYF	TGTGCCAGCAGCTTAGGACTAGCCGGCTACGAGCAGTACTTC
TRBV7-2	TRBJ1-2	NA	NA	CASSRQDNYGYTF	TGTGCCAGCAGCCGACAGGATAACTATGGCTACACCTTC
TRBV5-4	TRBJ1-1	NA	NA	CASSLGTTEAFF	TGTGCCAGCAGCTTGGGGACAACCGAAGCTTTCTTT
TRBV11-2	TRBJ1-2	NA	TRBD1	CASSPPDRVYGYTF	TGTGCCAGCAGCCCCCCGGACAGGGTCTATGGCTACACCTTC
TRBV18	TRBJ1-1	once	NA	CASSPAGLNTEAFF	TGTGCCAGCTCACCCGCCGGGCTGAACACTGAAGCTTTCTTT
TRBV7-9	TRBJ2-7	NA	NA	CASSRGETYEQYF	TGTGCCAGCAGCCGGGGAGAGACCTACGAGCAGTACTTC
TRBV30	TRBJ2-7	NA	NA	CAWSQDISYEQYF	TGTGCCTGGAGTCAAGACATCTCCTACGAGCAGTACTTC
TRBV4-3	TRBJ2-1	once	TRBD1	CASSPGQGAGNNEQFF	TGCGCCAGCAGCCCTGGACAGGGGGCCGGGAACAATGAGCAGTTCTTC
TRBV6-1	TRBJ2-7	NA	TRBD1	CASRGDRGAYEQYF	TGTGCCAGCAGGGGGGACAGGGGGGCTTACGAGCAGTACTTC